This record looks at one TCR beta chain sequence and its context. Its antigen specificity is not known. No base qualities exist here, and no much larger clone lies one base off it. The sample belongs to a study of cytomegalovirus exposure and HLA in healthy donors (dated by TCRdb to between 2016 and 2019). For the study in its entirety: According to an earlier analysis of 587 of the donors, about 179 million T cells yielded 117 million unique TCR beta sequences and about 280 Gb of sequence data. An early release that covered more than 550 HLA-typed donors contained approximately 300 gigabases of sequencing data and tens of millions of unique TCR sequences. Of the roughly 420 genotyped donors, over 80% were placed in the genetic ancestry cluster associated with self-reported Caucasian donors. The study was designed to test whether signatures of past pathogen exposure could be identified by cataloging public T cell receptors. The T cell repertoires of 666 subjects were profiled by immunosequencing and related to cytomegalovirus serostatus. Besides the first cohort of some 670 subjects, a separate validation cohort made up of over 100 different subjects was used. To predict cytomegalovirus infection status, the study combined high-throughput TCR immunosequencing, statistical association of individual TCRs with disease status, and machine learning. A later analysis re-analyzed previously published TCR beta repertoires from 600 to 850 donors and added high-resolution HLA genotyping to study TCR occurrence patterns. In the later analysis, no new phenotypic data were used to find candidate immune exposures; instead, reliance was placed on TCR beta sequences and their occurrence across donors. An earlier analysis of more than 450 of the donors used high-throughput TCR beta sequencing to judge whether each TCR beta V gene segment behaved as functional or pseudogenic. Alongside the repertoire data, information on donor age, sex, ethnicity and CMV serostatus was compiled. A later genetic analysis took genome-wide SNP genotypes for about 65% of the 666 donors and used that subset as a discovery cohort. All discovery cohort repertoires had been generated using a single sequencing platform. Class I and class II HLA loci were covered by the typing at four-digit resolution. The number of typed donors differed by locus: roughly 629-640 for A, B, C, DRB1 and DQB1; approximately 520 for DQA1; approximately 610 for DPA1; and 450 to 480 for DPB1. About 5 DR-DQ haplotypes were handled as single units for association and clustering, since linkage in the cohort was strong. Among 300 to 500 genotyped donors of the cohort, an average of about 240,000 unique TCR beta nucleotide sequences was sequenced per donor, of which about 18% were non-productive.

Libraries were prepared through the immunoSEQ multiplex PCR assay. For the multiplex PCR, a mixture combining 60 forward primers for TCR Vbeta segments and 13 reverse primers for TCR Jbeta segments was used. Amplification of the CDR3 region of rearranged TCR beta genes was performed with a multiplex PCR assay on genomic DNA. Amplified TCR beta libraries were sequenced as 87-base-pair reads on the Illumina HiSeq System. Per the source publication's procedure: A later analysis counted 65 million to 90 million unique TCR beta chains across the 550 to 750 repertoires, and roughly 9.9 million of these chains were shared by at least two donors. To remove PCR and sequencing errors, raw reads were error-corrected and collapsed into unique sequences using a nearest-neighbor algorithm that merged closely related sequences. Alignment of CDR3 sequences to IMGT reference sequences was used to assign V, D and J gene segments. For a sequence to be retained, a match of at least six nucleotides to both a V gene segment and a J gene segment was required. A rearrangement was called productive if the CDR3 had no stop codons and remained in frame with V and J, and every other rearrangement was called non-productive. CDR3 was defined according to IMGT convention as the region running from the second conserved V-encoded cysteine to the conserved J-encoded phenylalanine. In an earlier analysis of more than 550 of the donors, sequences lacking an unambiguous match to a single V gene segment were excluded. In an earlier analysis of 587 of the donors, V segments were called functional above 56.7% productive rearrangements and were called segregating when the between-donor standard deviation exceeded 5%. A statistical classification framework was built for diagnosing cytomegalovirus status from the catalog of TCR beta chain sequences. V and J gene assignment, in a later analysis, came from comparing TCR nucleotide sequences with IMGT/GENE-DB human TR gene sequences. A later analysis assigned CDR3 sequences and most-parsimonious VDJ recombination scenarios with the TCRdist pipeline. In a later analysis, each TCR beta chain was defined by its CDR3 amino acid sequence together with its V-gene family, and reads lacking a unique V-gene family were excluded. In a later analysis, approximately 590 highly shared, low-generation-probability nucleotide sequences were removed to address suspected cross-contamination and a sequencing artifact. In a later analysis, a clonal expansion index for each public chain was calculated from normalized within-repertoire ranks of inferred template counts. In a later analysis, generation probabilities were computed using a VDJ recombination model fitted to out-of-frame rearrangements, and the results were checked against IGoR. In a later analysis, TCR-TCR, TCR-HLA and TCR-CMV co-occurrence was scored with hypergeometric tests, and a repertoire-size bias correction was applied to TCR pairs. To estimate false discovery rates, a later analysis permuted the HLA or CMV assignments 20 times. In a later analysis, co-occurring TCRs were grouped using DBSCAN, with TCRdist sequence similarity added in when clustering inside HLA-allele-positive subsets. Repertoires with fewer than 30,000 or more than 120,000 public chains were left out of co-occurrence clustering, as were five repertoires with anomalous nucleotide sharing. The table was pulled from immuneACCESS by TCRdb, which kept in-frame rearrangements only. Such tables lose some clones; where checked, under half of the loss comes from unresolved V genes, and the rest has no known cause. V and J calls and clone size come straight from that table; D and trimming were deduced from the DNA. The sample has roughly 180,000 clones on record, just over 75% of them singletons. Approximately 1.3% of the sample rests with the top ten.

General conclusions and limits of the study: The authors suggested that the approach could potentially be extended to other disease states and immunological phenotypes. The earlier analysis of about 600 of the donors excluded 15 to 20 rarely observed V segments, including chromosome 9 orphons, because counts were too low. Strong co-occurrence of HLA alleles, especially DR and DQ, made assigning TCR associations to individual alleles difficult. In a later analysis, 16,951 TCR beta sequences were associated with specific HLA alleles at a false discovery rate of 0.05. Compared with equally common non-associated chains, HLA-associated TCR beta chains in a later analysis were more clonally expanded and had lower generation probabilities. Sequencing depth was assumed to be roughly uniform across donors in the presence/absence analyses, though that assumption may not hold. Linkage disequilibrium might explain the correlated functional status among segregating V segments, but an unknown experimental factor could not be ruled out. Compared with the roughly 700-donor mean, donors in an Asian-associated ancestry cluster had fewer N-insertions in productive TCRs, according to a later genetic analysis. In a later genetic analysis, a missense DCLRE1C variant was associated with V-gene and J-gene trimming of TCR beta chains, and the association was replicated in an independent cohort. In both the original and validation cohorts, the classifier was reported to diagnose cytomegalovirus status with high specificity and sensitivity. In an earlier analysis of some 640 of the donors, most TCR beta V segments were observed in productive rearrangements about 87% or about 30% of the time, broadly matching IMGT annotations. Most CMV-associated TCR beta chains appeared to be HLA-restricted in a later analysis, and the HLA associations seemed to be driven largely by CMV exposure. In a later analysis, the rate of TCR association differed among HLA loci, with DRB1 alleles having the most associated TCRs and HLA-C alleles having the fewest. In a later analysis, several top co-occurrence clusters were reported to appear linked to parvovirus B19, influenza, CMV and Epstein-Barr virus. The study gave a list of about 160 TCR beta chains associated with cytomegalovirus. Three of the identified cytomegalovirus-associated TCR beta chains were confirmed in vitro to be specific for cytomegalovirus antigens. The sequencing pipeline was judged likely to have produced a cluster of highly shared sequence variants as a technical artifact. Only TCR beta chains were sequenced in this cohort, and the absence of alpha or paired-chain data limited detectable features. A further reported finding was that TCR beta sequences accurately predicted the HLA-A and HLA-B alleles for most subjects in the first cohort. Most TCR sequences were observed very rarely across donors, whereas some public TCRs were present in many individuals. Because HLA typing was missing for some donors at each locus, association tests included only the typed subset. The only immune exposure information available for the cohort was CMV serostatus.

In total, 666 healthy bone marrow donors made up the cohort. All cohort members were sampled while nominally healthy, although unrecorded immune exposures were likely present. The donor was CMV seropositive and belonged to the group of more than 250 seropositive cohort members. A peripheral blood sample was collected from each donor, and TCR beta sequencing was performed on peripheral blood mononuclear cells. Genomic DNA was extracted from the blood cell samples with the Qiagen DNeasy Blood Extraction Kit. The material sequenced was PBMCs. The TCR sequence derives from a woman aged 25 to 45 in good health and CMV-seropositive.

The CDR3 has the sequence CASSLGRGQWNTEAFF. The nucleotide sequence reads as follows: TGCGCCAGCAGCTTGGGGCGGGGTCAGTGGAACACTGAAGCTTTCTTT. The chain couples TRBV5-1 to TRBJ1-1; the D gene lacks a confident call. From its cysteine to its phenylalanine, the CDR3 spans 16 amino acids. This entry keeps only the CDR3 DNA: 48 bases, framed from base 1. The germline V gene sets CDR1 to SGHRS and CDR2 to YFSETQ. The junction carries 13 bases between V and J, which are trimmed by 0 bases and 1 base respectively.